The entry that follows covers one T cell receptor (beta chain) sequence. The source of the sample is a study of blood T cell repertoires in COVID-19. Per the original methods: It was from reference gene primer amplification that nucleated cell counts were estimated. Libraries were prepared by immunoSEQ multiplex PCR; TCRdb keeps only in-frame clonotypes and omits some of them. The V and J calls and clone size were taken over from that table, and D and trimming were inferred from the DNA. The data contain roughly 150,000 clones, around 90% of them seen just once; the ten biggest clones take up less than 6.5%. The V gene's germline CDR1 is MDHEN and CDR2 SYDVKM. Trimming removed 2 bases at V and 0 bases at J, with 8 bases between. This CDR3 region has 15 residues.

Sequencing was done on a sample of peripheral blood. This chain uses TRBV28 with TRBJ1-5; D unresolved. The sequence derives from a human donor in a cohort sampled during active COVID-19. The CDR3 here is CASSLIGDSNQPQHF. The CDR3 DNA is TGTGCCAGCAGTTTAATCGGGGATAGCAATCAGCCCCAGCATTTT.